This paragraph covers one TCR beta chain sequence. Its specificity is not known. Data came from immunoSEQ multiplex PCR; TCRdb stores just in-frame clones and leaves some out. The sample lists 95,000 to 150,000 clones, 92% occurring once. This entry is derived from a study of T cell responses to AZD1222 COVID-19 vaccine. J was trimmed by 0 bases and V by 6 bases; bases with no gene match: 8. Per the germline V gene, CDR1 is MNHNY and CDR2 is SVGAGI (reference sequence). The CDR3 runs 15 residues. Study findings and constraints: CD4 TCRs covered the whole spike, strongest at regions 160-218 and 743-854. Donors skewed white British and female; clonal diversity was possibly underestimated.

This rearrangement joins TRBV6-6 to TRBJ2-7; 7 positions agree with TRBD1. The source was peripheral blood, collected on day 0 of AZD1222 vaccination. This TCR was recovered from an adult in good health. The CDR3 region has the DNA TGTGCCAGCAGAACCACAGGGGCCGACTCCTACGAGCAGTACTTC. The encoded protein is CASRTTGADSYEQYF.